These T cell receptor beta chains were read from a single sample in a study of blood T cells in healthy people across ages. MiXCR was run by TCRdb on the 5' RACE reads, yielding one entry per CDR3 protein. The profile shows about 810,000 distinct CDR3 sequences, 36% of them singletons. Material for sequencing was blood. The origin of the receptors is a man between 18 and 35 years old in good health. CDR3s include the opening cysteine and the closing phenylalanine or tryptophan. A D gene is named only where the DNA matches it firmly. Only some rows state a clone size, as once, few, many or a class for expanded clones.

cdr3_nt cdr3_aa j_call v_call clone_size d_call
TGTGCCAGCAGCGTTTCTAGCGGGTACAATGAGCAGTTCTTC CASSVSSGYNEQFF TRBJ2-1 TRBV9 many TRBD2
TGTGCCACCAGCGCCCGCGGGGGGATTGCCAAAAACATTCAGTACTTC CATSARGGIAKNIQYF TRBJ2-4 TRBV15 many TRBD2
TGCAGTGCTAGCCCCACTAGCGGGACCAGGCAAGAGACCCAGTACTTC CSASPTSGTRQETQYF TRBJ2-5 TRBV20-1 many TRBD2
TGTGCCAGCAGCCAGGTTCCTAATCAGCCCCAGCATTTT CASSQVPNQPQHF TRBJ1-5 TRBV3-1 NA NA
TGTGCCAGCAGGCTTAGTAGCGGGGGCTCCTACAATGAGCAGTTCTTC CASRLSSGGSYNEQFF TRBJ2-1 TRBV12-3/TRBV12-4 many TRBD2
TGTGCCAGCAGCCAAGTCGAGACCTCCTACGAGCAGTACTTC CASSQVETSYEQYF TRBJ2-7 TRBV4-2 many NA
TGTGCCAGCAGCGTAGCCGGGACTAGTGGGGGGTTCCCCGGGGAGCTGTTTTTT CASSVAGTSGGFPGELFF TRBJ2-2 TRBV9 NA TRBD2
TGTGCCAGCAGTTACTTACTAGCGGGGGGCCCCACCTACGAGCAGTACTTC CASSYLLAGGPTYEQYF TRBJ2-7 TRBV6-6 NA TRBD2
TGTGCCAGCAGTTCATTGGACTGGGCCCACTATGGCTACACCTTC CASSSLDWAHYGYTF TRBJ1-2 TRBV27 few NA
TGTGCCAGTTACTTGGCCCCGGGGTCGAGGGACGAGCAGTACTTC CASYLAPGSRDEQYF TRBJ2-7 TRBV6-6 NA NA
TGTGCCAGCAGACGGACTAGCGGTGGCACAGATACGCAGTATTTT CASRRTSGGTDTQYF TRBJ2-3 TRBV7-2 NA TRBD2
TGTGCCAGCAGCCAATTGGGCGGACATACTAGCAATCAGCCCCAGCATTTT CASSQLGGHTSNQPQHF TRBJ1-5 TRBV16 NA NA
TGCAGTGCGTCTCGGGGGTTGCGTAGGACTGAAGCTTTCTTT CSASRGLRRTEAFF TRBJ1-1 TRBV20-1 NA NA
TGTGCCACCAACCAACTCGGGCTTTTTCGCAATGAGCAGTACTTC CATNQLGLFRNEQYF TRBJ2-5 TRBV15 NA NA
TGCGCCAGCAGCTTGGGTACCGGTCGCGGAGAGACCCAGTACTTC CASSLGTGRGETQYF TRBJ2-5 TRBV5-1 many NA
TGCAGTACCCACAATGAGCAGTTCTTC CSTHNEQFF TRBJ2-1 TRBV20-1 many NA
TGTGCCAGCAGTTTCGACAGCTCTAATGAAAAACTGTTTTTT CASSFDSSNEKLFF TRBJ1-4 TRBV12-3/TRBV12-4 many NA
TGTGCCAGTAGTACCACGGGGAACACCGGGGAGCTGTTTTTT CASSTTGNTGELFF TRBJ2-2 TRBV19 once NA
TGTGCCAGCAGTTATGGGCTAGCGGGGTACAATGAGCAGTACTTC CASSYGLAGYNEQYF TRBJ2-7 TRBV6-5 NA TRBD2
TGTGCCAGCAGCCACGGACCGCTTAAGGGCGGCTACACCTTC CASSHGPLKGGYTF TRBJ1-2 TRBV14 NA NA
TGCGCCAGCAGCCTACGCCATCAGGAATATGAGCAGTTCTTC CASSLRHQEYEQFF TRBJ2-1 TRBV4-3 NA NA
TGTGCCAGCAGCTTGGGAATTAGCGGGGGGCTGAACGAGCAGTACTTC CASSLGISGGLNEQYF TRBJ2-7 TRBV5-5 few TRBD2
TGCGCCAGCAGCCCCCAGGGGGGTGTCAATACGCAGTATTTT CASSPQGGVNTQYF TRBJ2-3 TRBV4-3 NA NA
TGCAGTGCTAATCTAGCTACAGGGGTCAGTGAGCAGTTCTTC CSANLATGVSEQFF TRBJ2-1 TRBV20-1 few TRBD1
TGTGCCAGCACCGCGGAGGGGACTAGCTACAATGAGCAGTTCTTC CASTAEGTSYNEQFF TRBJ2-1 TRBV13 NA TRBD2
TGTGCCAGCGGAACCCGGGACAGGGGACAAGGAGATACGCAGTATTTT CASGTRDRGQGDTQYF TRBJ2-3 TRBV27 NA TRBD1
TGTGCCAGCAGCTTAACGGAAGGACCCGGAACGACCGGGGAGCTGTTTTTT CASSLTEGPGTTGELFF TRBJ2-2 TRBV7-3 once NA
TGTGCCAGCAGCTTAGTGGGAGCCCAAAAAGGCGAGCAGTACTTC CASSLVGAQKGEQYF TRBJ2-7 TRBV7-2 NA NA
TGTGCCAGCAGTTCATCACAGGGGAATGATCAGCCCCAGCATTTT CASSSSQGNDQPQHF TRBJ1-5 TRBV12-3/TRBV12-4 NA TRBD1
TGTGCCAGCAGTTTAGCGGGTGGGGTGGCCCCCTACGAGCAGTACTTC CASSLAGGVAPYEQYF TRBJ2-7 TRBV12-3/TRBV12-4 NA NA
TGCAGTCAGGCCCAGGGGGCCTACGAGCAGTACTTC CSQAQGAYEQYF TRBJ2-7 TRBV20-1 many TRBD1
TGTGCCAGCAGCGTAGGAGATCGGGTCAATGAGCAGTTCTTC CASSVGDRVNEQFF TRBJ2-1 TRBV9 NA NA
TGCGCCAGCAGCCAAATGACTAGCGGGGCCACAGATACGCAGTATTTT CASSQMTSGATDTQYF TRBJ2-3 TRBV4-1 few TRBD2